Shown below are 28 T cell receptor beta chains from a single sample sequenced in a study of blood T cell repertoires in COVID-19. The data were produced by immunoSEQ multiplex PCR, yet TCRdb's version contains in-frame clones alone and is incomplete. The sample includes about 81,000 clones, under 85% of them seen just once. Material: peripheral blood. The receptors stem from a human donor in a cohort sampled during active COVID-19.

The chain recombines TRBV7-9 with TRBJ2-1; possible D gene TRBD1, 6 bases. Deletions cut 1 base from V and 4 bases from J, with 20 bases between. Germline V gene sequence: CDR1 SEHNR, CDR2 FQNEAQ (reference sequence). CDR3 length: 18 residues. CDR3 sequence reads: CASSLVPLGNRVYNEQFF. In DNA form, the CDR3 reads TGTGCCAGCAGCTTAGTACCCCTGGGTAACAGGGTTTACAATGAGCAGTTCTTC.

V and J are TRBV11-2 and TRBJ1-2, with 7 bases lining up with TRBD1. The germline V gene has CDR1 SGHAT and CDR2 FQNNGV. The CDR3 runs to 17 residues. J gave up 6 bases and V 0 bases, and 13 bases lay outside the gene matches. CDR3 residues: CASSLDTGTEVSDGYTF. Here the CDR3 DNA reads TGTGCCAGCAGCTTAGATACCGGGACAGAAGTTTCTGATGGCTACACCTTC.

J is TRBJ2-3 and V is TRBV5-1, with D perhaps TRBD2 (7 bases). The CDR3 contains 15 residues. CDR1 and CDR2 from the germline V gene are SGHRS and YFSETQ. Between the trimmed V and J ends, which lost 4 bases and 4 bases, there was a span of 16 bases. The CDR3: CASSPSRGGADTQYF. CDR3 in DNA: TGCGCCAGCAGCCCCTCCCGAGGGGGGGCAGATACGCAGTATTTT.

The chain carries TRBV19 and TRBJ2-7; TRBD2 aligns across 9 bases. The V gene end was trimmed by 3 bases and the J gene end by 2 bases; junction bases not matched to a gene: 8. From germline, CDR1 is LNHDA and CDR2 SQIVND (reference sequence). This CDR3 region has 16 residues. CDR3 sequence reads: CASSMGDSGGTYEQYF. CDR3 nucleotide sequence: TGTGCCAGTAGTATGGGCGATAGCGGGGGTACCTACGAGCAGTACTTC.

The V and J genes are TRBV19 and TRBJ1-5; D is unclear. The CDR3 loop spans 14 amino acids. With 4 bases removed from V and 1 base from J, the gap between germline ends came to 8 bases. In germline, CDR1 is LNHDA, CDR2 SQIVND (reference sequence). The CDR3 nucleotides are TGTGCCAGTAGTACTCACCTAAGCAATCAGCCCCAGCATTTT. The encoded protein is CASSTHLSNQPQHF.

This chain uses TRBV30 with TRBJ2-1; D is unclear. The CDR3 consists of 11 residues. The germline V gene encodes CDR1 GTSNPN and CDR2 SVGIG (reference sequence). V was shortened by 2 bases and J by 4 bases, with 3 bases between the two germline ends. The CDR3 sequence: CAWSQYNEQFF. The DNA of the CDR3 is TGTGCCTGGAGTCAGTACAATGAGCAGTTCTTC.

The chain recombines TRBV6-5 with TRBJ1-1; D ambiguous. CDR1 and CDR2 from the germline V gene are MNHEY and SVGAGI. CDR3 length: 11 residues. Trimming removed 6 bases from V and 3 bases from J, with 5 bases in between. CDR3 protein: CASSQYTEAFF. In DNA, the CDR3 is TGTGCCAGCAGCCAGTACACTGAAGCTTTCTTT.

By proportion, this clone is large. The rearrangement uses TRBV2 and TRBJ1-4; D uncertain. CDR3 size: 15 residues. Germline V gene sequence: CDR1 SNHLY, CDR2 FYNNEI. V was cut by 5 bases and J by 0 bases, with 10 bases left in between. This CDR3 is CASSSTEATNEKLFF. As DNA, the CDR3 is TGTGCCAGCAGTTCAACCGAGGCAACTAATGAAAAACTGTTTTTT.

This clone appeared a single time. The chain carries TRBV4-1 and TRBJ1-5; no reliable D call. The CDR3 has 15 residues. Trimming stripped 1 base from V and 10 bases from J, with 17 bases between. From germline, CDR1 is MGHRA and CDR2 YSYEKL. For the CDR3, the DNA is TGCGCCAGCAGCCAAGTGACGGGAGCCTTGTCTCCCCAGCATTTT. This codes for CASSQVTGALSPQHF.

The chain's CDR3 is CASSWGFSGGAVDTDTQYF. The DNA for the CDR3 is TGTGCCAGCAGCTGGGGATTTAGCGGGGGGGCGGTGGACACAGATACGCAGTATTTT. This rearrangement joins TRBV9 to TRBJ2-3; 11 bases map to TRBD2. Germline values: CDR1 SGDLS, CDR2 YYNGEE. This CDR3 contains 19 residues. Trimming removed 4 bases from V and 2 bases from J; junction bases left unmatched: 15.

The chain uses TRBV7-2 and TRBJ1-2; TRBD1 agrees at 8 bases. The CDR3 loop spans 15 amino acids. V was pared by 5 bases and J by 7 bases, with 12 bases of the junction left unmatched. The V gene's germline CDR1 is SGHTA and CDR2 FQGNSA. The DNA for the CDR3 is TGTGCCAGCAGCCTTAGTAATCAGGGGGCCTTTGGCTACACCTTC. It encodes CASSLSNQGAFGYTF.

The chain has TRBV10-3 and TRBJ2-1; 11 positions agree with TRBD2. This CDR3 comprises 15 residues. Germline lookup yields CDR1 ENHRY and CDR2 SYGVKD. Trimming at V came to 4 bases and at J to 7 bases, leaving 6 bases not matched to a gene. CDR3 sequence reads: CAISAGVAGGNEQFF. For the CDR3, the DNA is TGTGCCATCAGTGCGGGAGTAGCGGGGGGGAATGAGCAGTTCTTC.

V gene TRBV9 combines with J gene TRBJ1-1; D might be TRBD1 (6 bases). The V and J ends lost 0 bases and 5 bases respectively, with 14 bases between them. The germline V gene encodes CDR1 SGDLS and CDR2 YYNGEE. This CDR3 comprises 15 residues. The CDR3 region is CASSVATGGGTEAFF. CDR3 in DNA: TGTGCCAGCAGCGTAGCTACGGGGGGCGGAACTGAAGCTTTCTTT.

This chain uses TRBV21-1 with TRBJ2-3; the table names TRBD1, a call not compared with the DNA. TRBV21-1 is marked as a pseudogene. The CDR3 extends over 16 amino acids. The CDR3 loop is CASSRRTGEVTDTQYF. The CDR3 nucleotides are TGTGCCAGCAGCCGGCGGACAGGGGAGGTAACAGATACGCAGTATTTT.

This sequence joins TRBV27 and TRBJ1-5; D unclear. Germline CDR1 reads MNHEY; CDR2 reads SMNVEV (reference sequence). V dropped 2 bases and J dropped 4 bases, with 9 bases sitting between them. The CDR3 runs to 14 residues. In DNA, the CDR3 is TGTGCCAGCAGTTTACCAGGCCCTAATCAGCCCCAGCATTTT. It yields the protein CASSLPGPNQPQHF.

This clone was observed a single time. The V and J genes are TRBV28 and TRBJ1-1; D uncertain. V lost 8 bases and J 4 bases, leaving 11 bases between the germline ends. The CDR3 covers 12 residues. Germline loops: CDR1 MDHEN, CDR2 SYDVKM. CDR3 coding DNA: TGTGCCAGCCGAGTTAGGAGCACTGAAGCTTTCTTT. It encodes CASRVRSTEAFF.

V is TRBV27 and J is TRBJ1-5, with 7 positions matching TRBD1. Germline V gene data show CDR1 as MNHEY and CDR2 as SMNVEV (reference sequence). V lost 3 bases to trimming and J lost 5 bases; unmatched junction nucleotides: 7. This CDR3 is 15 amino acids long. DNA of the CDR3: TGTGCCAGCAGTTTGGAGGGGGCGCCCCATCAGCCCCAGCATTTT. This sequence encodes CASSLEGAPHQPQHF.

The J gene is TRBJ2-1, the V gene TRBV6-1; 9 bases fit TRBD2. V lost 0 bases, J lost 5 bases, and 8 bases stayed unmatched. Germline V gene sequence: CDR1 MNHNS, CDR2 SASEGT. The CDR3 covers 17 residues. CDR3 sequence (DNA): TGTGCCAGCAGTGAAGCAAGGAGGCTAGCGGGGCACAATGAGCAGTTCTTC. Protein: CASSEARRLAGHNEQFF.

The chain has TRBV19 and TRBJ1-6, with TRBD1 matching 8 bases. The V gene's germline CDR1 is LNHDA and CDR2 SQIVND (reference sequence). V lost 1 base, J lost 10 bases, and 6 bases stayed unmatched. CDR3 length equals 15 residues. The CDR3 DNA reads as TGTGCCAGTAGTATAGGCGGGGACAGGACGTCACCCCTCCACTTT. The encoded protein is CASSIGGDRTSPLHF.

This clone has more than one count but fewer than ten. The chain joins TRBV7-9 to TRBJ2-3, with no clear D. The CDR3 covers 13 residues. Germline V gene data show CDR1 as SEHNR and CDR2 as FQNEAQ (reference sequence). Trimming took off 4 bases at V and 0 bases at J, with 5 bases between the two ends. As DNA, the CDR3 is TGTGCCAGCAGCTATCCTAGCACAGATACGCAGTATTTT. This translates into CASSYPSTDTQYF.

The chain carries TRBV11-2 and TRBJ2-3; 8 bases match TRBD2. CDR3 size: 16 residues. Per germline, CDR1 SGHAT and CDR2 FQNNGV. V lost 5 bases, J lost 5 bases, and 12 bases stayed unmatched. The CDR3 nucleotides are TGTGCCAGCAGCCTAGTTGGGACTAGTGTTGTAGATACGCAGTATTTT. Its protein product is CASSLVGTSVVDTQYF.

In its sample, this clone was seen a few times. V gene TRBV6-5 combines with J gene TRBJ1-6, with 8 bases lining up with TRBD1. CDR3 length equals 13 residues. The germline gives CDR1 MNHEY, CDR2 SVGAGI. The trim removed 6 bases at V and 7 bases at J, leaving 2 bases unmatched. The DNA for the CDR3 is TGTGCCAGCAGGGACAGGGCAAATTCACCCCTCCACTTT. This sequence encodes CASRDRANSPLHF.

The chain has TRBV5-6 and TRBJ1-1, with D possibly matching TRBD1 (5 bases). Trimming cost V 7 bases and J 4 bases, with 17 bases left between them. Germline values: CDR1 SGHDT, CDR2 YYEEEE. The CDR3 spans 14 residues. The CDR3, as DNA: TGTGCCAGCCTGTGGGGACGGGGGGGCACTGAAGCTTTCTTT. Protein: CASLWGRGGTEAFF.

The chain links TRBV5-6 to TRBJ2-3, with 10 bases that match TRBD2. Germline lookup yields CDR1 SGHDT and CDR2 YYEEEE. The CDR3 contains 16 residues. J gave up 2 bases and V 2 bases, and 5 bases lay outside the gene matches. CDR3 amino acids: CASSFPAGGDTDTQYF. In nucleotides, the CDR3 is TGTGCCAGCAGCTTCCCAGCGGGGGGGGACACAGATACGCAGTATTTT.

This sequence joins TRBV9 and TRBJ1-2; D not certain. The length of the CDR3 is 13 residues. Germline CDR1 reads SGDLS; CDR2 reads YYNGEE. V lost 0 bases to trimming and J lost 6 bases, with 9 bases between them. CDR3 nucleotides: TGTGCCAGCAGCGTAGTAGCGGGGAATGGCTACACCTTC. Translating it yields CASSVVAGNGYTF. The full variable domain, in which reference TRBV9 and TRBJ1-2 provide the parts outside the CDR3, is DSGVTQTPKHLITATGQRVTLRCSPRSGDLSVYWYQQSLDQGLQFLIQYYNGEERAKGNILERFSAQQFPDLHSELNLSSLELGDSALYFCASSVVAGNGYTFGSGTRLTVV.

This sequence joins TRBV7-3 and TRBJ2-7; 7 bases fit TRBD1. The CDR3 length is 15 residues. V dropped 4 bases and J dropped 0; count of bases not matched to a gene: 6. The V gene's germline CDR1 is SGHTA and CDR2 FQGTGA. Here the CDR3 DNA reads TGTGCCAGCAGCTCCCAACAGGGGTCCTCCTACGAGCAGTACTTC. This translates into CASSSQQGSSYEQYF. Full variable domain (outside the CDR3, taken from reference TRBV7-3 and TRBJ2-7): GAGVSQTPSNKVTEKGKYVELRCDPISGHTALYWYRQSLGQGPEFLIYFQGTGAADDSGLPNDRFFAVRPEGSVSTLKIQRTERGDSAVYLCASSSQQGSSYEQYFGPGTRLTVT.

The rearrangement joins TRBV4-2 to TRBJ2-1; TRBD2 matches at 7 bases. Germline V gene sequence: CDR1 LGHNA, CDR2 YNFKEQ. The trim removed 8 bases at V and 0 bases at J, leaving 10 bases unmatched. This CDR3 region has 16 residues. Here the CDR3 reads CASGGLGRSSYNEQFF. CDR3 nucleotide sequence: TGTGCCAGCGGCGGACTAGGACGATCCTCCTACAATGAGCAGTTCTTC.

This sequence joins TRBV7-2 and TRBJ2-7; D is possibly TRBD1 (6 bases). The CDR3 extends over 14 amino acids. The germline CDR1 and CDR2 sequences are SGHTA and FQGNSA. The V gene lost 2 bases and the J gene lost 3 bases, with 11 bases spanning the gap. CDR3: CASSLRTDHYEQYF. The CDR3, as DNA: TGTGCCAGCAGCTTAAGGACAGACCACTACGAGCAGTACTTC.